The clone carrying this T cell receptor beta chain was counted many times. Its target is not known. Conversion of TCR transcripts into cDNA relied on 5'RACE template switching, which added a universal primer site and UMIs. TCRdb used MiXCR to reprocess the 5' RACE reads, holding one entry per CDR3 protein. The sample shows about 300,000 distinct CDR3 sequences, roughly 4% of them seen only once. Germline V gene lookup returns CDR1 LGHDT and CDR2 YNNKEL (reference sequence). This CDR3 region has 13 residues. V shed 6 bases, J shed 4 bases, and the junction held 4 bases outside the gene matches. This record belongs to a study of T cells after yellow fever vaccination. Study as a whole: Fractions with few cells were prepared using SMART-Seq v4 Ultra Low Input.

General observations from the study: Weaker, the secondary response peaked sooner, at day 5 versus 15. One caveat is that FACS-sorted repertoires could contain abundant clonotypes contaminating from the bulk population.

This sequence was found in a young man who received the YFV17D yellow fever vaccine. The chain carries TRBV3-1 and TRBJ1-2, with 8 bases aligning to TRBD1. Sequencing used PBMCs, obtained 5 days after the yellow fever booster vaccination. The CDR3 nucleotides are TGTGCCAGCAGACCGGACAGGGCCTATGGCTACACCTTC. This codes for CASRPDRAYGYTF. The entire variable domain, with the rest obtained from reference TRBV3-1 and TRBJ1-2, is as follows: DTAVSQTPKYLVTQMGNDKSIKCEQNLGHDTMYWYKQDSKKFLKIMFSYNNKELIINETVPNRFSPKSPDKAHLNLHINSLELGDSAVYFCASRPDRAYGYTFGSGTRLTVV.